This entry lists 22 T cell receptor beta chains sequenced from one sample in a study of Ad26.COV2.S vaccination and SARS-CoV-2 variants (dated by TCRdb to about 2021). The sample's treatment or condition label, decoded: some 20 received Ad26.COV2.S at low or high dose, single or two shots; about 5 received placebo; per-sample allocation not given. Repertoires of vaccine and placebo recipients were sequenced from samples taken on day 63 after the first injection. The library was produced with the immunoSEQ multiplex PCR assay. Not all clones reach the TCRdb copy of this immuneACCESS table, which keeps in-frame sequences only. Checked studies attribute under half of the gap to unresolved V genes and leave the rest unexplained. The sample table shows about half a million clones, and 80% to 90% are seen once. The ten biggest clones cover about 1.7% of the sample. The source material was peripheral blood, sampled in a trial of Ad26.COV2.S vaccine versus placebo. These TCRs come from a person aged 18-60 years who received the Ad26.COV2.S COVID-19 vaccine or a placebo.

This chain joins TRBV9 and TRBJ2-2; the match to TRBD2 covers 11 bases. Trimming at V came to 7 bases and at J to 4 bases, leaving 3 bases not matched to a gene. Germline V gives CDR1 SGDLS, CDR2 YYNGEE. The length of the CDR3 is 14 residues. CDR3: CASASGGTTGELFF. The CDR3 coding sequence is TGTGCCAGCGCTAGCGGGGGGACCACCGGGGAGCTGTTTTTT. Combining the CDR3 with reference TRBV9 and TRBJ2-2 gives the whole variable domain DSGVTQTPKHLITATGQRVTLRCSPRSGDLSVYWYQQSLDQGLQFLIQYYNGEERAKGNILERFSAQQFPDLHSELNLSSLELGDSALYFCASASGGTTGELFFGEGSRLTVL.

This rearrangement joins TRBV6-4 to TRBJ2-1; 11 nucleotides align to TRBD2. The CDR3 contains 15 residues. Looked up from germline, CDR1 is MRHNA and CDR2 is SNTAGT. V was clipped by 3 bases and J by 9 bases; unmatched bases: 7. The CDR3 region has the DNA TGTGCCAGCAGTGAGTCCGGACTAGCGGGCACTGAGCAGTTCTTC. It translates to CASSESGLAGTEQFF.

The chain recombines TRBV12-5 with TRBJ2-3; a weak D match, TRBD1 (6 bases). The germline V gene has CDR1 LGHNT and CDR2 FRNRAP. Trimming shortened V by 1 base and J by 1 base, and 9 bases separated the two germline ends. This CDR3 is 15 amino acids long. In DNA, the CDR3 is TGTGCTAGTGGTTTGGCACAGGGTGGCACAGATACGCAGTATTTT. It specifies CASGLAQGGTDTQYF.

The rearrangement joins TRBV3-1 (or the pseudogene TRBV3-2) to TRBJ2-3, with 7 bases matching TRBD1. The CDR3 consists of 15 residues. CDR1 is LGHDT, CDR2 YNNKEL, per germline (reference sequence). The V segment lost 2 bases and the J segment 4 bases; nucleotides outside the gene matches: 6. The CDR3 region is CASSQQGQVADTQYF. CDR3 in DNA: TGTGCCAGCAGCCAACAAGGACAGGTTGCAGATACGCAGTATTTT.

This sequence joins TRBV5-6 and TRBJ1-1, with TRBD1 matching 10 bases. The CDR3 runs to 14 residues. Germline V gene sequence: CDR1 SGHDT, CDR2 YYEEEE. J lost 7 bases, V lost 5 bases, and 8 bases had no gene match. DNA for the CDR3: TGTGCCAGCAGGGGACAGGGGCTTCTCGGTGAAGCTTTCTTT. It is translated as CASRGQGLLGEAFF.

V usage is TRBV30 and J usage is TRBJ2-7; D possibly matches TRBD1 or TRBD2 (5 bases each). The CDR3 runs to 14 residues. V lost 4 bases and J 3 bases, leaving 16 bases between the germline ends. The germline V gene has CDR1 GTSNPN and CDR2 SVGIG (reference sequence). The CDR3 region has the DNA TGTGCCTGGAACCCGGGACCCGGACTCTACGAGCAGTACTTC. It codes for CAWNPGPGLYEQYF. Full variable domain (rest looked up from reference TRBV30 and TRBJ2-7): SQTIHQWPATLVQPVGSPLSLECTVEGTSNPNLYWYRQAAGRGLQLLFYSVGIGQISSEVPQNLSASRPQDRQFILSSKKLLLSDSGFYLCAWNPGPGLYEQYFGPGTRLTVT.

CDR3 loop: CASSLVGVGTYNEQFF. CDR3 DNA sequence: TGTGCCAGCAGCTTAGTGGGAGTCGGAACCTACAATGAGCAGTTCTTC. The rearrangement uses TRBV7-8 and TRBJ2-1; D is perhaps TRBD2 (5 bases). The CDR3 extends over 16 amino acids. The germline CDR1 and CDR2 sequences are SGHVS and FQNEAQ. V was clipped by 1 base and J by 2 bases, with 12 bases between them.

The rearrangement joins TRBV6-5 to TRBJ2-1; no clear D. Germline V gene lookup returns CDR1 MNHEY and CDR2 SVGAGI. CDR3 length equals 14 residues. The germline V and J ends were trimmed by 6 bases and 8 bases, with 17 bases remaining between them. CDR3 nucleotide sequence: TGTGCCAGCAGCCCCGGGTTCCCCGCCCATGAGCAGTTCTTC. Residues: CASSPGFPAHEQFF.

A few counts support this clone. The chain joins TRBV30 to TRBJ1-4; D not certain. Trimming left V 1 base short and J 5 bases short, with 11 bases between. The CDR3 totals 14 residues. The germline V gene encodes CDR1 GTSNPN and CDR2 SVGIG (reference sequence). In DNA, the CDR3 is TGTGCCTGGAGTGGAAGGGTTGGGAATGAAAAACTGTTTTTT. Residues: CAWSGRVGNEKLFF.

V is TRBV30 and J is TRBJ1-3, with TRBD1 identical over 7 bases. This CDR3 is built from 15 residues. CDR1 GTSNPN and CDR2 SVGIG come from the germline V gene (reference sequence). Trimming cost V 4 bases and J 4 bases; bases outside gene matches: 10. CDR3 sequence (DNA): TGTGCCTGGACCCCCAGGGGGGATTTAGGAAACACCATATATTTT. Protein sequence: CAWTPRGDLGNTIYF.

DNA of the CDR3: TGTGCCAGCAGCCCCGGGACCGGAGAGACCCAGTACTTC. Amino acid sequence: CASSPGTGETQYF. V and J are TRBV5-4 and TRBJ2-5; D may match TRBD1 or TRBD2 (5 bases each). The CDR3 is made up of 13 amino acids. Between the trimmed V and J ends, which lost 4 bases and 4 bases, there was a span of 11 bases. Germline V gene data show CDR1 as SGHNT and CDR2 as YYREEE (reference sequence).

This clone was seen a single time. At the DNA level, this CDR3 is encoded by other sequences in the same sample as well. The V and J genes are TRBV2 and TRBJ1-6; the D gene is possibly TRBD1 (5 bases). Looked up from germline, CDR1 is SNHLY and CDR2 is FYNNEI. Trimming removed 3 bases at V and 10 bases at J, with 10 bases between. The CDR3 runs to 13 residues. The CDR3 DNA sequence: TGTGCCAGCAGTGACAGGGAAGGATCACCCCTCCACTTT. This translates into CASSDREGSPLHF.

V usage is TRBV5-4 and J usage is TRBJ2-5, with 11 bases fitting TRBD2. V dropped 4 bases and J dropped 1; count of bases not matched to a gene: 3. This CDR3 region has 15 residues. In germline, CDR1 is SGHNT, CDR2 YYREEE (reference sequence). The CDR3 DNA sequence: TGTGCCAGCAGCCGCGGGACTAGCGGCCAAGAGACCCAGTACTTC. Translated, it gives CASSRGTSGQETQYF.

This chain uses TRBV7-3 with TRBJ2-1; D perhaps matches TRBD2 (6 bases). Trimming stripped 3 bases from V and 2 bases from J, with 11 bases between. There are 15 residues in the CDR3. Germline V gene data show CDR1 as SGHTA and CDR2 as FQGTGA. CDR3 coding DNA: TGTGCCAGCAGCTTGGGCGGGGTCGCCTACAATGAGCAGTTCTTC. It codes for CASSLGGVAYNEQFF.

This chain uses TRBV9 with TRBJ1-5; D remains unclear. Germline loops: CDR1 SGDLS, CDR2 YYNGEE. There are 15 residues in the CDR3. Trimming removed 4 bases at V and 0 bases at J, with 11 bases between. As DNA, the CDR3 is TGTGCCAGCAGCCCGACCGCGAATAGCAATCAGCCCCAGCATTTT. Residues: CASSPTANSNQPQHF.

The chain joins TRBV28 to TRBJ2-1; D gene unclear. CDR1 is MDHEN, CDR2 SYDVKM, per germline. The length of the CDR3 is 10 residues. The V end lost 8 bases, the J end lost 4 bases, and 3 bases lay between the germline ends. Here the CDR3 reads CASGYNEQFF. CDR3 bases: TGTGCCAGCGGATACAATGAGCAGTTCTTC.

V usage is TRBV28 and J usage is TRBJ1-1, with D perhaps TRBD1 (6 bases). V shed 5 bases and J shed 10 bases, with 17 bases lying between them. Germline loops: CDR1 MDHEN, CDR2 SYDVKM. The CDR3 is 13 residues long. The CDR3 DNA is TGTGCCAGCAGTACACCCCAGGGGAGTTTAGCTTTCTTT. Its protein is CASSTPQGSLAFF.

V and J are TRBV2 and TRBJ2-2; TRBD1 matches at 7 bases. Germline CDR1 and CDR2: SNHLY and FYNNEI. The CDR3 totals 14 residues. After removal of 6 bases from V and 4 bases from J, the junction contained 5 bases not matched to a gene. The CDR3 nucleotides read TGTGCCAGCAGGGTGACAGGGCGCACCGGGGAGCTGTTTTTT. As protein: CASRVTGRTGELFF.

This sequence joins TRBV4-3 and TRBJ2-1; D is unresolved. V was trimmed by 0 bases and J by 7 bases, leaving 19 bases between them. Per the germline V gene, CDR1 is LGHNA and CDR2 is YSLEER. CDR3 length: 17 amino acids. The DNA for the CDR3 is TGCGCCAGCAGCCAAGATTTTGAGTCCTCCCCAGGTAATGAGCAGTTCTTC. Translation: CASSQDFESSPGNEQFF.

This clone was found once. The chain has TRBV28 and TRBJ1-4; D is possibly TRBD1 (5 bases). Germline-derived CDR1 and CDR2 are MDHEN and SYDVKM. The V gene lost 3 bases and the J gene lost 4 bases, with 15 bases spanning the gap. The CDR3 covers 16 residues. CDR3 amino acids: CASSFSPGPNNEKLFF. DNA for the CDR3: TGTGCCAGCAGTTTTTCCCCAGGGCCGAATAATGAAAAACTGTTTTTT. Using reference TRBV28 and TRBJ1-4 for the parts outside the CDR3, the full variable domain is DVKVTQSSRYLVKRTGEKVFLECVQDMDHENMFWYRQDPGLGLRLIYFSYDVKMKEKGDIPEGYSVSREKKERFSLILESASTNQTSMYLCASSFSPGPNNEKLFFGSGTQLSVL.

The V gene is TRBV6-6, the J gene TRBJ2-3; D perhaps matches TRBD1 (6 bases). The CDR3 is made up of 18 amino acids. From germline, CDR1 is MNHNY and CDR2 SVGAGI (reference sequence). Trimming cost V 5 bases and J 2 bases, with 23 bases left between them. The CDR3 spells CASSPYLWGLVYTDTQYF. DNA for the CDR3: TGTGCCAGCAGTCCTTATCTCTGGGGGCTAGTTTACACAGATACGCAGTATTTT.

The chain joins TRBV18 to TRBJ1-6; no clear D. The CDR3 totals 18 residues. V was trimmed by 2 bases and J by 0 bases, leaving 14 bases between them. CDR1 and CDR2 (germline): KGHSH, LQKENI. The CDR3 coding sequence is TGTGCCAGCTCACCATACGGGAACCCCAGCTCCTATAATTCACCCCTCCACTTT. Protein sequence: CASSPYGNPSSYNSPLHF.